This TCR beta chain originates from a study of regulatory T cells in long-lasting Graves disease. CDR3 regions were amplified by Arm-PCR using iRepertoire HTBI primers to build TCR beta libraries. MiXCR, run by TCRdb on the multiplex PCR reads, gives a single entry per CDR3 protein. This table has around 400,000 distinct CDR3 sequences, 12% appearing once. Time point denoted: newly diagnosed GD, antithyroid drugs for less than 3 months. From RNA extracted from PBMCs, the TCR library was made. In each case, Graves' disease was diagnosed per American Thyroid Association guidelines. A word on this clonotype: Its target is not known.

Study outcomes and limitations: Accuracy may have been reduced by the small sample size.

Another study also made use of these data, one on T cells in Graves' hyperthyroidism and ophthalmopathy. According to that study: From stable hyperthyroidism, ophthalmopathy was set apart by a 13 V-J model.

The source is a woman aged 18 to 35 with Graves disease. The sample here was peripheral blood mononuclear cells (PBMCs), taken at new diagnosis, from a patient treated with antithyroid drugs.

The chain's CDR3 is CATSDPQGIQETQYF. CDR3 coding DNA: TGTGCCACCAGTGACCCACAGGGGATCCAAGAGACCCAGTACTTC. V gene TRBV24-1 combines with J gene TRBJ2-5; 7 bases agree with TRBD1. This CDR3 is built from 15 residues. Germline trimming cut 4 bases from V and 1 base from J; bases unmatched to any gene: 5. Germline assignment: CDR1 KGHDR and CDR2 SFDVKD.